These 2 T cell receptor beta chains came from one sample sequenced in a study of OX40 agonist ivuxolimab in advanced cancers. Sequencing was performed with immunoSEQ multiplex PCR; in TCRdb, only in-frame clones are kept and a portion is missing. This table holds about 70,000 clones, roughly four fifths found once. The material sequenced was CD4+ or CD8+ T cells sorted from blood, taken in a trial of the OX40 agonist ivuxolimab. The receptors shown here come from an adult with an advanced solid tumor such as melanoma, head and neck, liver or kidney cancer.

This clone has only one observation. The chain has TRBV5-1 and TRBJ2-5, with TRBD2 identical over 11 bases. V shed 4 bases and J 2 bases; nucleotides not matched to a gene: 10. Germline CDR1 and CDR2: SGHRS and YFSETQ. This CDR3 comprises 17 residues. The CDR3 sequence is CASSPSALAGDQETQYF. Here the CDR3 DNA reads TGCGCCAGCAGCCCCTCTGCACTAGCGGGGGATCAAGAGACCCAGTACTTC.

This chain joins TRBV6-6 and TRBJ2-7; 7 positions agree with TRBD2. Germline loops: CDR1 MNHNY, CDR2 SVGAGI (reference sequence). The CDR3 consists of 13 residues. V lost 4 bases, J lost 2 bases, and 2 bases stayed unmatched. DNA of the CDR3: TGTGCCAGCAGTTCCGGGGGGACCTACGAGCAGTACTTC. Amino acids: CASSSGGTYEQYF.